These 18 T cell receptor beta chains share one sample of origin, sequenced in a study of Graves' ophthalmopathy and Graves' hyperthyroidism. Transcripts of RNA were the source for amplifying TCR beta CDR3 regions. First-round RT-PCR employed HTBI primers, with a second-round multiplex PCR after it. Each CDR3 protein is one row after TCRdb ran MiXCR on the multiplex PCR reads. The profile covers about 210,000 distinct CDR3 sequences, with around 28% appearing a single time and approximately 9.1% taken by the ten largest. The sequencing input was peripheral blood. The receptors were gathered from a man in his fifties or sixties with Graves' ophthalmopathy.

The sample holds many counts of this clonotype. V and J are TRBV12-3 or TRBV12-4 and TRBJ1-5; unclear D gene. V lost 3 bases, J lost 0 bases, and 12 bases lay in between. The CDR3 contains 16 residues. The CDR3 DNA reads TGTGCCAGCAGTTTTTCGAGAGTTTATAGCAATCAGCCCCAGCATTTT. The encoded protein is CASSFSRVYSNQPQHF.

This chain joins TRBV28 and TRBJ1-5; D not resolved. CDR1 and CDR2 (germline): MDHEN, SYDVKM. Between the trimmed V and J ends, which lost 7 bases and 0 bases, there was a span of 16 bases. The CDR3 spans 16 residues. CDR3 in amino acids: CASMRRRGYSNQPQHF. As DNA, the CDR3 is TGTGCCAGCATGCGTCGGCGGGGTTATAGCAATCAGCCCCAGCATTTT.

The genes are TRBV9 and TRBJ2-5; D may be TRBD2 (5 bases). CDR3 length equals 14 residues. Per the germline V gene, CDR1 is SGDLS and CDR2 is YYNGEE. The V and J ends lost 0 bases and 2 bases respectively, with 8 bases between them. CDR3 loop: CASSVEGLQETQYF. For the CDR3, the DNA is TGTGCCAGCAGCGTAGAAGGACTGCAAGAGACCCAGTACTTC. Full variable domain (missing parts from reference TRBV9 and TRBJ2-5): DSGVTQTPKHLITATGQRVTLRCSPRSGDLSVYWYQQSLDQGLQFLIQYYNGEERAKGNILERFSAQQFPDLHSELNLSSLELGDSALYFCASSVEGLQETQYFGPGTRLLVL.

The J gene is TRBJ1-1, the V gene TRBV20-1; TRBD1 matches 7 bases. The CDR3 consists of 14 residues. V lost 6 bases, J lost 4 bases, and 11 bases stayed unmatched. Germline-derived CDR1 and CDR2 are DFQATT and SNEGSKA (reference sequence). The CDR3 coding sequence is TGCAGTGCATTGCGCCGGGACAGTTCCACTGAAGCTTTCTTT. Protein product: CSALRRDSSTEAFF.

This clonotype occurred many times. The chain couples TRBV29-1 to TRBJ2-5; D is possibly TRBD2 (6 bases). Germline CDR1 SQVTM, CDR2 ANQGSEA. V was cut by 4 bases and J by 5 bases, with 17 bases left in between. This CDR3 is 14 amino acids long. The CDR3 here is CSVVHGSAVETQYF. DNA of the CDR3: TGCAGCGTTGTCCACGGGAGTGCGGTGGAGACCCAGTACTTC.

This clonotype was seen many times. This sequence joins TRBV13 and TRBJ2-7; maybe TRBD1 (6 bases). V gave up 5 bases and J gave up 3 bases, with 11 bases separating them. The germline V gene encodes CDR1 PRHDT and CDR2 FYEKMQ (reference sequence). The CDR3 spans 13 residues. CDR3 sequence: CASSPRGDYEQYF. CDR3 sequence (DNA): TGTGCCAGCAGCCCCAGGGGAGACTACGAGCAGTACTTC.

This chain links TRBV12-3 or TRBV12-4 with TRBJ1-5; tentatively, D is TRBD1 (5 bases). Trimming stripped 6 bases from V and 5 bases from J, with 11 bases between. The CDR3 contains 13 residues. CDR3 in amino acids: CASRQDIDQPQHF. Written as DNA, the CDR3 is TGTGCCAGCAGACAGGACATCGATCAGCCCCAGCATTTT.

This clonotype was counted ten times or more. The chain combines TRBV5-1 with TRBJ1-1; 7 bases align to TRBD1. With V trimmed by 0 bases and J by 3 bases, 14 bases remained unmatched. The CDR3 has 18 residues. CDR1 is SGHRS and CDR2 is YFSETQ in the germline V gene. Here the CDR3 reads CASSLVTLNRGGHTEAFF. In DNA, the CDR3 is TGCGCCAGCAGCTTGGTTACCCTGAACAGGGGTGGGCACACTGAAGCTTTCTTT.

This rearrangement joins TRBV6-2 or TRBV6-3 to TRBJ2-5, with 7 bases that match TRBD1. J gave up 5 bases and V 6 bases, and 3 bases lay outside the gene matches. The CDR3 extends over 12 amino acids. Germline values: CDR1 MNHEY, CDR2 SVGEGT. In nucleotides, the CDR3 is TGTGCCAGCAGGACAGGGATGGAGACCCAGTACTTC. This translates into CASRTGMETQYF.

The V call is TRBV6-1, the J call TRBJ2-5; D could derive from TRBD1 or TRBD2 (5 bases each). Between the trimmed V and J ends, which lost 5 bases and 7 bases, there was a span of 14 bases. Germline V CDR1 and CDR2: MNHNS, SASEGT. The CDR3 runs 13 residues. CDR3 sequence (DNA): TGTGCCAGCAGTCGAGACGGTGGGGGGACCCAGTACTTC. Amino acids: CASSRDGGGTQYF.

This clonotype was seen repeatedly, ten times or more. This chain connects TRBV7-2 to TRBJ2-5, with 11 nucleotides matching TRBD1. Trimming at V came to 5 bases and at J to 5 bases, leaving 10 bases not matched to a gene. Per germline, CDR1 SGHTA and CDR2 FQGNSA. The CDR3 length is 16 residues. CDR3 residues: CASSPRTGGRMETQYF. The CDR3 coding sequence is TGTGCCAGCAGCCCCAGGACAGGGGGCAGAATGGAGACCCAGTACTTC.

This chain uses TRBV12-5 with TRBJ1-2, with 11 positions matching TRBD1. The CDR3 totals 15 residues. Germline CDR1 is LGHNT and CDR2 is FRNRAP. With V trimmed by 5 bases and J by 3 bases, 5 bases remained unmatched. This chain's CDR3 is CASGAGTGGDYGYTF. In nucleotides, the CDR3 is TGTGCTAGTGGTGCAGGGACAGGGGGAGACTATGGCTACACCTTC.

V and J are TRBV24-1 and TRBJ2-2; D unclear. Trimming stripped 4 bases from V and 1 base from J, with 12 bases between. The CDR3 has 16 amino acids. The germline V gene has CDR1 KGHDR and CDR2 SFDVKD. This chain's CDR3 is CATSDRFGGNTGELFF. CDR3 sequence (DNA): TGTGCCACCAGTGACCGCTTCGGTGGGAACACCGGGGAGCTGTTTTTT.

This clonotype was observed a handful of times. This rearrangement joins TRBV12-3 or TRBV12-4 to TRBJ2-7; 8 nucleotides match TRBD1. CDR3 size: 15 residues. The ends lost 7 bases at V and 1 base at J; junction bases unmatched: 9. This CDR3 is CASTNSGTGSYEQYF. DNA for the CDR3: TGTGCCAGCACAAACTCCGGGACAGGTTCCTACGAGCAGTACTTC.

This clonotype was observed many times. CDR3 in DNA: TGCAGCGTTGAAGAAGGGGGGAGCCCCTACGAGCAGTACTTC. It specifies CSVEEGGSPYEQYF. The chain couples TRBV29-1 to TRBJ2-7; D possibly matches TRBD1 or TRBD2 (6 bases each). V dropped 0 bases and J dropped 2 bases, with 11 bases sitting between them. Germline lookup yields CDR1 SQVTM and CDR2 ANQGSEA. This CDR3 has 14 amino acids.

The sample holds one count of this clonotype. This chain uses TRBV6-2 or TRBV6-3 with TRBJ1-1; D uncertain. This CDR3 region has 13 residues. Per the germline V gene, CDR1 is MNHEY and CDR2 is SVGEGT. The V end lost 5 bases, the J end lost 4 bases, and 11 bases lay between the germline ends. CDR3 sequence (DNA): TGTGCCAGCAGTCCTACTCTGGGCACTGAAGCTTTCTTT. It is translated as CASSPTLGTEAFF.

The rearrangement joins TRBV7-9 to TRBJ2-6; D call uncertain. Trimming left V 3 bases short and J 8 bases short, with 14 bases between. The germline gives CDR1 SEHNR, CDR2 FQNEAQ (reference sequence). There are 15 residues in the CDR3. The CDR3 DNA follows: TGTGCCAGCAGCTTCCCCCCTACATTAACCAACGTCCTGACTTTC. Its protein is CASSFPPTLTNVLTF. The complete variable domain, with remaining parts taken from reference TRBV7-9 and TRBJ2-6, reads DTGVSQNPRHKITKRGQNVTFRCDPISEHNRLYWYRQTLGQGPEFLTYFQNEAQLEKSRLLSDRFSAERPKGSFSTLEIQRTEQGDSAMYLCASSFPPTLTNVLTFGAGSRLTVL.

The chain carries TRBV6-5 and TRBJ1-6; 8 nucleotides line up with TRBD1. The CDR3 has 15 amino acids. Germline V gene lookup returns CDR1 MNHEY and CDR2 SVGAGI. The junction had 4 bases not matched to a gene; V was cut back by 2 bases and J by 7 bases. CDR3: CASSYQGAKNSPLHF. Here the CDR3 DNA reads TGTGCCAGCAGTTACCAGGGGGCGAAGAATTCACCCCTCCACTTT.